Reported below is one TCR beta chain. Its specificity is not known. The sample is drawn from a study of blood T cells in healthy people across ages. Study-level points and caveats: It was found that TCR beta diversity correlated strongly with the percentage of naive T cells.

PCR was performed a second time for about 7 to 12 cycles using a sample-barcoded 5' primer and a J-beta primer mix. Every sample returned 2.5 million or more CDR3-containing paired-end reads. One entry per CDR3 protein results from TCRdb running MiXCR on the 5' RACE reads. The sample shows about 730,000 distinct CDR3 sequences, roughly 43% of them seen only once. Trimming pared 5 bases from V and 3 bases from J, leaving 15 bases between. The germline V gene has CDR1 SEHNR and CDR2 FQNEAQ (reference sequence). The CDR3 contains 15 residues. This sequence originates from a woman aged 60-70 years in good health. The chain uses TRBV7-9 and TRBJ2-3; D is uncertain. The sample was blood. The CDR3 region is CASSPNPVATDTQYF. Written as DNA, the CDR3 is TGTGCCAGCAGCCCAAACCCAGTGGCGACAGATACGCAGTATTTT.